This TCR beta chain was sequenced during a study of shared clonotypes between healthy human individuals (dated by TCRdb to between 2020 and 2021). For the study in its entirety: The cohort comprised two women and a few men aged 18 to 49 years. The study deeply sequenced blood TCR repertoires of about 5 healthy adults to estimate repertoire size and the extent of clonotype sharing between individuals. For each donor, CD4 naive and CD4 memory were each run on three plates, CD8 naive on two plates, and CD8 memory on one plate. Libraries were prepared and TCR repertoires were sequenced by different laboratories using diverse techniques, in order to increase sequencing depth and limit assay-specific biases. Per donor, leukapheresis produced somewhere between about 0.9 and 9 billion PBMCs. Broad study findings and their caveats: Incomplete sequencing was indicated by rarefaction of sorted-subset datasets, despite the large sequencing depth. Based on pairwise subsampling, the degree of clonotype sharing among donors was expected to be affected by sequencing depth. Higher generation probabilities were observed for clonotypes shared by all four sorted-subset donors than for non-shared clonotypes. Estimated clonotype richness was generally larger for naive than for memory subsets. Across four donors, approximately 5% of naive CD4, more than 3% of naive CD8, roughly 2.3% of memory CD4, and 0.3% to 0.45% of memory CD8 clonotypes were shared. Because the study included only a small number of donors, the genetic and exposure-history diversity represented was limited. Sampling was restricted to blood, and TCR repertoires in tissues likely differ from the TCR repertoires found in blood.

Compared with germline, V lacks 3 bases and J lacks 6 bases; bases without a gene match: 7. Reading from cysteine to phenylalanine, the CDR3 counts 14 amino acids. Left in the record is the CDR3 DNA by itself, 42 bases read in frame from the first base. The germline V gene (reference sequence) provides CDR1 MNHEY and CDR2 SMNVEV. Using the deep immunoSEQ assay, TCR CDR3 regions were amplified from genomic DNA by multiplex PCR. Extracted genomic DNA from each cell subset was distributed evenly across all wells of several immunoSEQ 96-well plates, and each plate was treated as a replicate. Each replicate PCR for sorted subsets received roughly 0.2 ug genomic DNA, equal to tens of thousands of T cell genomes. Purified libraries were measured with a Qubit 3.0 fluorometer, size-checked on a Bioanalyzer 2100, and measured again with the KAPA Library Quantification kit. Each immunoSEQ 96-well plate was sequenced on its own single-read 150-cycle Illumina NextSeq 550 flow cell. Regarding the original processing steps: Because only junctional sequences without quality scores were contained in the immunoSEQ output, filtering matching that applied to full-length reads could not be performed. Sequences were annotated with PyIR, a Python wrapper for IgBLAST v1.9, and V/J genes and CDR3 were assigned using IMGT germline references. Reads were filtered out if the reads had weak V/J assignments (E-value above 1e-6), no CDR3, stop codons, out-of-frame junctions, or ambiguous translated residues. V3J clonotypes were defined by identical inferred V gene, J gene, and CDR3 amino acid sequence. Percentage overlap between repertoires was computed as shared unique clonotypes divided by the size of the smaller repertoire. Three approaches were used to assess repertoire richness: RTK rarefaction, the Chao1 estimator, and Recon v2.1 estimates of unobserved clonotypes. For all TCRbeta clonotypes obtained by the gDNA method from several donors, generation probabilities were computed with OLGA. TCRdb's version of the immuneACCESS table is confined to in-frame rearrangements and falls short of the full clone set. An unresolved V gene accounts for under half of the shortfall where checked; the remainder is of unknown origin. D and trimming were read from the DNA, whereas the V and J calls and clone size are those reported in that table. The sample profile shows roughly 2.5 million clones; approximately 94% of them were found once. 0.14% of the sample comes from the top ten.

The donors were healthy, HIV-negative adults who had no recently reported acute infections or vaccinations. Only Caucasian adults living in Nashville, Tennessee, USA were represented among the donors. CD4+ T cells were enriched by magnetic negative selection; naive cells were then positively selected on CD45RA, and the negative fraction formed the memory subset. Blood was collected by leukapheresis, and PBMCs were isolated by Ficoll-Histopaque density gradient centrifugation and then cryopreserved in liquid nitrogen vapor phase. Analytical flow cytometry was used to check the purity and quantity of every magnetically sorted T cell population. From each sorted fraction, genomic DNA was isolated and quantified by UV absorbance on a Nanodrop 2000c. In regard to this clone: This receptor's antigen is unknown. No clone much larger than this one lies a single base away; base qualities are absent.

The source of this sequence is a man between 18 and 29 years old in good health. The sequenced material came from naive CD4+ T cells sorted from blood. Read against the paper, the sample's cell subset or site label means: CD45RA+ positively selected. The sequence is built from TRBV27 and TRBJ1-1; 7 central nucleotides agree with TRBD1. This receptor has the CDR3 CASSFDREQSEAFF. The nucleotides read TGTGCCAGCAGTTTTGACAGGGAACAATCTGAAGCTTTCTTT.